The 14 T cell receptor beta chains in this list originate from one sample, sequenced in a study of regulatory T cells in long-lasting Graves disease. With iRepertoire HTBI primers and Arm-PCR of CDR3 regions, TCR beta libraries were built. Using its own MiXCR run on the multiplex PCR reads, TCRdb lists one record per CDR3 protein. The table has nearly 350,000 distinct CDR3 sequences, less than 20% seen once. The time point is: persistent/refractory GD, antithyroid drugs over 5 years with positive TRAb. Following extraction of RNA from PBMCs, that RNA was used to make the TCR library. The sequences come from peripheral blood mononuclear cells (PBMCs), collected when the disease was refractory, from a patient treated with antithyroid drugs. These receptors came from a female donor with Graves disease.

The rearrangement joins TRBV6-2 or TRBV6-3 to TRBJ1-5; weak D call: TRBD1 (5 bases). The CDR3 consists of 14 residues. The V gene's germline CDR1 is MNHEY and CDR2 SVGEGT. V was cut by 1 base and J by 11 bases, with 15 bases left in between. The CDR3 bases are TGTGCCAGCAGTTACTTCAGGGCGGTTACGTCCCAGCATTTT. It encodes CASSYFRAVTSQHF.

This clonotype was counted ten times or more. The CDR3 reads CASSPVYLQETQYF. The DNA of the CDR3 is TGTGCCAGCTCACCTGTCTACTTGCAAGAGACCCAGTACTTC. The genes are TRBV18 and TRBJ2-5; D call uncertain. V lost 3 bases and J 2 bases, leaving 10 bases between the germline ends. Looked up from germline, CDR1 is KGHSH and CDR2 is LQKENI. This CDR3 has 14 amino acids.

This sequence joins TRBV11-3 and TRBJ2-1; D gene uncertain. Germline V CDR1 and CDR2: SGHNT, YENEEA. The length of the CDR3 is 13 residues. The ends were cut back, 1 base at V and 8 bases at J, with 9 bases in the middle. The CDR3 DNA follows: TGTGCCAGCAGCTTAGCTTGGTCCGATGAGCAGTTCTTC. Translation: CASSLAWSDEQFF. The complete variable domain, with remaining parts taken from reference TRBV11-3 and TRBJ2-1, reads EAGVVQSPRYKIIEKKQPVAFWCNPISGHNTLYWYLQNLGQGPELLIRYENEEAVDDSQLPKDRFSAERLKGVDSTLKIQPAELGDSAVYLCASSLAWSDEQFFGPGTRLTVL.

V usage is TRBV19 and J usage is TRBJ1-5; TRBD1 agrees at 8 bases. Germline CDR1 is LNHDA and CDR2 is SQIVND (reference sequence). There are 17 residues in the CDR3. V dropped 0 bases and J dropped 6; count of bases not matched to a gene: 10. CDR3 in DNA: TGTGCCAGTAGTATAGATCGGAGACAGGGGAGTGGTCAGCCCCAGCATTTT. It specifies CASSIDRRQGSGQPQHF. Using reference TRBV19 and TRBJ1-5 for the parts outside the CDR3, the full variable domain is DGGITQSPKYLFRKEGQNVTLSCEQNLNHDAMYWYRQDPGQGLRLIYYSQIVNDFQKGDIAEGYSVSREKKESFPLTVTSAQKNPTAFYLCASSIDRRQGSGQPQHFGDGTRLSIL.

Worth noting for this clonotype: This may arise from a read error, as a much more abundant clone is one base away. The chain couples TRBV29-1 to TRBJ2-7; 7 nucleotides agree with TRBD1. The CDR3 is made up of 13 amino acids. CDR1 and CDR2 (germline): SQVTM, ANQGSEA. CDR3 protein: CSVESEGGYGQYF. CDR3 DNA: TGCAGCGTTGAGTCTGAAGGGGGCTACGGGCAGTACTTC.

This clonotype was found many times. The chain has TRBV9 and TRBJ2-7; TRBD2 matches at 8 bases. Trimming took 1 base from V and 0 from J; bases not matched to a gene: 3. The CDR3 spans 15 residues. From germline, CDR1 is SGDLS and CDR2 YYNGEE. Written as DNA, the CDR3 is TGTGCCAGCAGCGTAAGTAGCGGGGTCTCCTACGAGCAGTACTTC. This sequence encodes CASSVSSGVSYEQYF.

This chain joins TRBV29-1 and TRBJ1-3; TRBD1 is a possible D gene (5 bases). The germline V and J ends were trimmed by 5 bases and 0 bases, with 11 bases remaining between them. The germline V gene encodes CDR1 SQVTM and CDR2 ANQGSEA. The CDR3 extends over 14 amino acids. CDR3 loop: CSVSGTSSGNTIYF. For the CDR3, the DNA is TGCAGCGTTTCAGGGACGAGCTCTGGAAACACCATATATTTT.

A few counts support this clonotype. The genes are TRBV20-1 and TRBJ2-7, with 8 bases lining up with TRBD2. This CDR3 spans 14 amino acids. Germline lookup yields CDR1 DFQATT and CDR2 SNEGSKA (reference sequence). V lost 1 base to trimming and J lost 2 bases; unmatched junction nucleotides: 4. CDR3 protein: CSARGTSWTYEQYF. CDR3 DNA: TGCAGTGCTAGAGGGACTAGCTGGACCTACGAGCAGTACTTC.

At least ten counts were recorded for this clonotype. This chain connects TRBV11-2 to TRBJ1-1, with D possibly matching TRBD1 (6 bases). V lost 11 bases and J lost 5, with 12 bases in between. The CDR3 spans 11 residues. Germline CDR1 reads SGHAT; CDR2 reads FQNNGV. The CDR3, as DNA: TGTGCCGGGGGGGCAGGAACTGAAGCTTTCTTT. It codes for CAGGAGTEAFF.

This clonotype showed up just a few times. The V call is TRBV6-1, the J call TRBJ2-3; 10 nucleotides align to TRBD2. Trimming took 5 bases from V and 5 from J; bases not matched to a gene: 7. The CDR3 length is 15 residues. Looked up from germline, CDR1 is MNHNS and CDR2 is SASEGT. The CDR3 DNA follows: TGTGCCAGCAGTTATTTAGCGGGGGGAGAAGATACGCAGTATTTT. Translating gives CASSYLAGGEDTQYF.

The sample holds one count of this clonotype. J is TRBJ1-5 and V is TRBV5-4; D is ambiguous. V was cut by 2 bases and J by 4 bases, with 10 bases left in between. Germline-derived CDR1 and CDR2 are SGHNT and YYREEE (reference sequence). The CDR3 contains 14 residues. The DNA of the CDR3 is TGTGCCAGCAGCTTCAGACCGGATAATCAGCCCCAGCATTTT. It specifies CASSFRPDNQPQHF. Using reference TRBV5-4 and TRBJ1-5 for the parts outside the CDR3, the full variable domain is ETGVTQSPTHLIKTRGQQVTLRCSSQSGHNTVSWYQQALGQGPQFIFQYYREEENGRGNFPPRFSGLQFPNYSSELNVNALELDDSALYLCASSFRPDNQPQHFGDGTRLSIL.

This chain's CDR3 is CASSPIGVANEKLFF. CDR3 nucleotides: TGTGCCAGCAGCCCTATCGGGGTGGCTAATGAAAAACTGTTTTTT. This chain uses TRBV7-9 with TRBJ1-4; D is undetermined. The V and J ends lost 5 bases and 3 bases respectively, with 13 bases between them. This CDR3 is built from 15 residues. The germline V gene encodes CDR1 SEHNR and CDR2 FQNEAQ (reference sequence).

The chain combines TRBV7-3 with TRBJ2-6; possibly TRBD1 or TRBD2 for D (6 bases each). The CDR3 sequence is 17 residues long. Trimming took 5 bases from V and 2 from J, leaving 16 bases between them. Germline V gene sequence: CDR1 SGHTA, CDR2 FQGTGA. CDR3 sequence reads: CASSRGLGGAGANVLTF. The CDR3 DNA sequence: TGTGCCAGCAGCCGTGGGCTGGGGGGCGCTGGGGCCAACGTCCTGACTTTC.

The chain is built from TRBV6-1 and TRBJ2-2, with TRBD2 identical over 9 bases. Trimming removed 5 bases from V and 4 bases from J; junction bases left unmatched: 5. The CDR3 spans 15 residues. Germline values: CDR1 MNHNS, CDR2 SASEGT. The CDR3 here is CASSRGGAGTGELFF. In nucleotides, the CDR3 is TGTGCCAGCAGTCGCGGGGGGGCCGGCACCGGGGAGCTGTTTTTT.